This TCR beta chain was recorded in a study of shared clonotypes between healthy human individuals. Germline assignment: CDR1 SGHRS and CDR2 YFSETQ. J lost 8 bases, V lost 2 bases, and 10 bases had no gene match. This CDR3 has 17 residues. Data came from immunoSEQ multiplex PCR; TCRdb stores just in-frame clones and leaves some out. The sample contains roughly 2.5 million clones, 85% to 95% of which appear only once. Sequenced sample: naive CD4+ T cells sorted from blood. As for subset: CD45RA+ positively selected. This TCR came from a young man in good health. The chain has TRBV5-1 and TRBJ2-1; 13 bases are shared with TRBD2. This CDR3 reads CASSFYLTSGGADEQFF. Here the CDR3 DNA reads TGCGCCAGCAGCTTCTATCTAACTAGCGGGGGGGCCGATGAGCAGTTCTTC.